This T cell receptor beta chain stems from a study of human T cells and chemical hapten exposure. TCRdb re-called the RACE reads through MiXCR, storing one row per CDR3 protein. The sample contains tens of thousands of distinct CDR3 sequences, 10% to 11% of which appear only once. This clonotype was observed a handful of times. From germline, CDR1 is MNHEY and CDR2 SVGAGI. The CDR3 runs 13 residues. V was cut by 5 bases and J by 10 bases, with 17 bases left in between. The time point here: pre-sensitization, week 0. Documented treatment: therapeutic diphenylcyclopropenone sensitization with weekly scalp DPC.

Sequencing used whole blood, obtained in connection with sensitization to the hapten diphenylcyclopropenone (DPC). The origin of this receptor is a woman aged 50 to 65 with alopecia areata. Some clones in this sample may be carry-over from other donors' samples. The chain couples TRBV6-5 to TRBJ1-1, with D uncertain. CDR3 region: CASSPRHLQGAFF. The CDR3 DNA is TGTGCCAGCAGTCCCAGACACCTCCAAGGAGCTTTCTTT.